The clone carrying this T cell receptor (beta chain) has just one count. The sample comes from a study of T cell changes during pregnancy in multiple sclerosis. Sequenced by immunoSEQ multiplex PCR; TCRdb stores in-frame clones only, minus some. The data show roughly 86,000 clones, roughly 92% seen once. Per the germline V gene, CDR1 is LNHDA and CDR2 is SQIVND (reference sequence). CDR3 length equals 13 residues. V was clipped by 1 base and J by 6 bases; unmatched bases: 1. This specimen consisted of peripheral blood, obtained in the first trimester of pregnancy. This TCR was sampled from a female donor with multiple sclerosis, enrolled in a pregnancy study. J is TRBJ2-3 and V is TRBV19, with 7 bases that match TRBD1. The CDR3 DNA sequence: TGTGCCAGTAGTATAGTACAGGGGGATACGCAGTATTTT. Translating gives CASSIVQGDTQYF.